The T cell receptor (beta chain) described here comes from a study of T cells in localized non-small cell lung cancer. The study, taken as a whole, reports: T cell clonality was highest in uninvolved adjacent lung, above tumor. Adjacent lung was found to contain a median around 56 of the top 100 tumor clones. Blood T cell density predicted longer survival; adjacent-lung clonality, shorter.

The germline V gene has CDR1 MNHEY and CDR2 SVGAGI. V shed 3 bases and J shed 2 bases, with 10 bases lying between them. The length of the CDR3 is 15 residues. Of note for this clone: Antigen: not known.

TCRdb's copy holds only in-frame clones and misses some; the assay was immunoSEQ multiplex PCR. The table shows 60,000 to 75,000 clones, with roughly 79% occurring only once. The TCR was taken from a man aged 40 to 75 with stage II lung adenocarcinoma. Sequenced material: PBMCs, taken before any cancer treatment. The genes are TRBV6-5 and TRBJ1-4, with D maybe TRBD1 (6 bases). CDR3 sequence (DNA): TGTGCCAGCAGTTATGGGGGGGCTACTAATGAAAAACTGTTTTTT. As protein: CASSYGGATNEKLFF.